The next 11 T cell receptor beta chains were all read from a single sample in a study of immune heterogeneity within non-small cell lung tumors (dated by TCRdb to 2016 to 2018). For the TCR template, genomic DNA was extracted from bulk tumor tissue, and around 600 ng of gDNA was amplified for each sample. During surgery, multiple biopsies were taken from each primary tumor and placed as far apart as possible within the tumor mass. Patients in the study cohort, which was described as untreated, were newly diagnosed NSCLC cases going through curative surgery. The sequencer was a HiSeq X Ten. The TCR beta CDR3 region was amplified with a multiplex PCR system, in which a first round of nine to ten cycles was run using 32 V-gene forward and 13 J-gene reverse primers. The public reads were reprocessed in TCRdb via fastp at Q25 and MiXCR, keeping in-frame beta chains. Entries are consolidated by CDR3 protein sequence, retaining the most common genes and DNA. The sample contains 9,500 to 13,000 distinct CDR3 sequences, less than 30% of them found a single time. The ten largest clones add up to over 25% of the sample.

The sequenced material came from lung tumor tissue. Receptor source: a woman between 45 and 65 years old with non-small cell lung cancer.

This clonotype was seen a single time. This clone may be a read error of a much larger clone one base away. This chain joins TRBV7-6 and TRBJ2-2, with D possibly TRBD2 on 5 matching bases. CDR3 size: 13 residues. The germline CDR1 and CDR2 sequences are SGHVS and FNYEAQ. The CDR3 sequence is CASSLDNTGELLF. In DNA, the CDR3 is TGTGCCAGCAGCTTAGACAACACCGGGGAGCTGCTTTTT.

The chain uses TRBV2 and TRBJ2-7, with 8 bases lining up with TRBD1. V lost 5 bases to trimming and J lost 4 bases; unmatched junction nucleotides: 7. The CDR3 loop spans 14 amino acids. Germline CDR1 is SNHLY and CDR2 is FYNNEI. As DNA, the CDR3 is TGTGCCAGCAGTCGATCGGGACAGGTATACGAGCAGTACTTC. Amino acids: CASSRSGQVYEQYF.

On this clonotype: This may be a read error, as it is one base from a much larger clone. The chain has TRBV20-1 and TRBJ2-7; 10 bases are shared with TRBD2. Trimming removed 7 bases from V and 3 bases from J; junction bases left unmatched: 9. CDR3 length equals 14 residues. Germline-derived CDR1 and CDR2 are DFQATT and SNEGSKA (reference sequence). CDR3 protein: CSGIAGGRSYEQYF. CDR3 DNA sequence: TGCAGTGGGATAGCGGGAGGCCGGAGCTACGAGCAGTACTTC.

Of note for this clonotype: A much more abundant neighbour one base away suggests this may be a read error. The chain employs TRBV19 and TRBJ1-5, with 9 positions matching TRBD1. This CDR3 is built from 17 residues. The germline V gene has CDR1 LNHDA and CDR2 SQIVND (reference sequence). CDR3 protein: CGSSSQGAEYSNQPQHF. The DNA for the CDR3 is TGTGGCAGTAGTTCACAGGGGGCGGAATATAGCAATCAGCCCCAGCATTTT.

This clonotype came up many times. The V and J genes are TRBV27 and TRBJ1-1; a weak D match, TRBD1 (6 bases). The CDR3 consists of 14 residues. Germline-derived CDR1 and CDR2 are MNHEY and SMNVEV (reference sequence). V dropped 6 bases and J dropped 0 bases, with 11 bases sitting between them. CDR3 sequence: CASRGHSMNTEAFF. Written as DNA, the CDR3 is TGTGCCAGCAGGGGACATTCAATGAACACTGAAGCTTTCTTT.

This clonotype was observed many times. The chain has TRBV4-2 and TRBJ2-7; D might be TRBD2 (6 bases). This CDR3 is 17 amino acids long. The germline CDR1 and CDR2 sequences are LGHNA and YNFKEQ. V was trimmed by 0 bases and J by 2 bases, leaving 17 bases between them. CDR3 region: CASSQDGEAETPYEQYF. CDR3 bases: TGTGCCAGCAGCCAAGACGGGGAGGCGGAGACTCCCTACGAGCAGTACTTC.

This clonotype came up once. V is TRBV5-1 and J is TRBJ1-6; D is unclear. Trimming stripped 0 bases from V and 14 bases from J, with 12 bases between. The germline gives CDR1 SGHRS, CDR2 YFSETQ. The CDR3 consists of 13 residues. The CDR3 is CASSLEAGSSLHF. CDR3 sequence (DNA): TGCGCCAGCAGCTTGGAGGCGGGATCATCCCTCCACTTT. Together with reference TRBV5-1 and TRBJ1-6, the CDR3 gives the full variable domain: KAGVTQTPRYLIKTRGQQVTLSCSPISGHRSVSWYQQTPGQGLQFLFEYFSETQRNKGNFPGRFSGRQFSNSRSEMNVSTLELGDSALYLCASSLEAGSSLHFGNGTRLTVT.

In the case of this clonotype: A much larger clonotype is one base distant, so this may be a read error. This rearrangement joins TRBV11-1 to TRBJ1-1; 7 nucleotides match TRBD1. The V gene's germline CDR1 is SGHAT and CDR2 FQDESV (reference sequence). The CDR3 sequence is 16 residues long. CDR3 nucleotides: TGTGCCAGCAGCTGGAGGAGACAGGGTAGGGGGACTGAAGATTTCTTT. It codes for CASSWRRQGRGTEDFF.

In this sample, this clonotype is medium-sized. The V call is TRBV27, the J call TRBJ1-6; D call uncertain. The CDR3 consists of 15 residues. The germline V and J ends were trimmed by 3 bases and 8 bases, with 14 bases remaining between them. Germline loops: CDR1 MNHEY, CDR2 SMNVEV (reference sequence). CDR3 DNA: TGTGCCAGCAGTTTGGAGAGCACTACGGATTCACCCCTCCACTTT. Protein product: CASSLESTTDSPLHF.

This clonotype was found many times. The chain employs TRBV12-3 or TRBV12-4 and TRBJ2-1; D may match TRBD1 or TRBD2 (6 bases each). Between the trimmed V and J ends, which lost 1 base and 5 bases, there was a span of 18 bases. CDR3 length equals 17 residues. In DNA form, the CDR3 reads TGTGCCAGCAGTTTAGTACGGGGGCCACAACGGGACAATGAGCAGTTCTTC. Protein sequence: CASSLVRGPQRDNEQFF.

This rearrangement joins TRBV29-1 to TRBJ1-4; no definite D call. This CDR3 has 13 residues. Per the germline V gene, CDR1 is SQVTM and CDR2 is ANQGSEA. V was trimmed by 7 bases and J by 4 bases, leaving 13 bases between them. As DNA, the CDR3 is TGCAGCGCCGAGGGTCTAGATAATGAAAAACTGTTTTTT. Its translation is CSAEGLDNEKLFF.